This entry describes one TCR beta chain. The antigen remains unidentified. Primers for the PCR totalled 60 Vbeta and 13 Jbeta. Produced via immunoSEQ multiplex PCR; TCRdb's table is partial and in-frame only. Reported are 110,000 to 150,000 clones; the ten largest clones contain about 0.96%. V was shortened by 4 bases and J by 5 bases, with 9 bases between the two germline ends. The CDR3 loop spans 13 amino acids. From germline, CDR1 is SGHVS and CDR2 FNYEAQ. This sample is part of a study of cytomegalovirus exposure and HLA in healthy donors. Whole-study findings and limits: V- and J-gene trimming in TCR beta was tied to a missense DCLRE1C variant by an analysis performed later.

The chain is built from TRBV7-6 and TRBJ1-5; maybe TRBD1 (5 bases). Sequenced: PBMCs. This receptor was obtained from a male donor in good health and CMV-seronegative. The CDR3 region has the DNA TGTGCCAGCAGCTCCGACAGAGATCAGCCCCAGCATTTT. Its translation: CASSSDRDQPQHF.